This paragraph covers one T cell receptor (beta chain) sequence. Its cognate antigen is unknown. These data belong to a study of cytomegalovirus exposure and HLA in healthy donors. Findings and caveats of the study: TCR beta chains associated with HLA were, in a later analysis, more clonally expanded than equally common others. Owing to their indistinguishability, certain V segments, notably TRBV6-2 and TRBV6-3, were excluded.

60 Vbeta and 13 Jbeta primers were used in PCR. Method: immunoSEQ multiplex PCR; TCRdb's copy keeps in-frame clones and lacks some. The profile shows under 200,000 clones, 80% of them singletons. CDR3 length equals 11 residues. Trimming shortened V by 6 bases and J by 9 bases, and 12 bases separated the two germline ends. Germline CDR1 DFQATT, CDR2 SNEGSKA (reference sequence). Sequenced: PBMCs. The chain links TRBV20-1 to TRBJ2-1; perhaps TRBD1 as D (5 bases). This clonotype originated in a woman aged 45-65 years in good health and CMV-seronegative. CDR3: CSARRTGEQFF. The CDR3 region has the DNA TGCAGTGCCCGCCGAACAGGTGAGCAGTTCTTC.